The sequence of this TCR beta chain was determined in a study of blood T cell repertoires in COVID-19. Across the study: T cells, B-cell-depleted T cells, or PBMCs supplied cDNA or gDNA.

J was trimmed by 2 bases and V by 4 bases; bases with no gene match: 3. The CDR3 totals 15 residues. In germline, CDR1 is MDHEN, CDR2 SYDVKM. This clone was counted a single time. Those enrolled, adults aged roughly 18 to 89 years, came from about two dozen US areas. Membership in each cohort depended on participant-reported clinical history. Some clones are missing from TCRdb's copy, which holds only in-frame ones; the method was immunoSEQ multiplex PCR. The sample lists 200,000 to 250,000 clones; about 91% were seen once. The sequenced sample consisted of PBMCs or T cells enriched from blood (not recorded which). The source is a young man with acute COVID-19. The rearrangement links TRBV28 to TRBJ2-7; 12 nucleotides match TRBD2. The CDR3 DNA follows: TGTGCCAGCAGTTCTCTAGCGGGAGGGCCCTACGAGCAGTACTTC. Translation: CASSSLAGGPYEQYF.